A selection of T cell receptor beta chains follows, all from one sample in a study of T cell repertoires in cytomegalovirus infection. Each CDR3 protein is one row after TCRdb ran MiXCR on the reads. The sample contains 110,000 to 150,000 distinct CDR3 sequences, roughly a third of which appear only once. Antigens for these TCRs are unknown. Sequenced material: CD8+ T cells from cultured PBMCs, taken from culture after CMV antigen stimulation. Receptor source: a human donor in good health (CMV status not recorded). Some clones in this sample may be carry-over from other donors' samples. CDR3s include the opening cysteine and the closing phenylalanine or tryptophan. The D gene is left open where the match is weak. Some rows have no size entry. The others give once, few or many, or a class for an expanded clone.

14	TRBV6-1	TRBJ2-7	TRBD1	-	TGTGCCAGCAGTCCACGGGACAGACACTACGAGCAGTACTTC	CASSPRDRHYEQYF
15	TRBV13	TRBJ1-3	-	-	TGTGCCAGCAGCTTTTTCAGGGACTCTGGAAACACCATATATTTT	CASSFFRDSGNTIYF
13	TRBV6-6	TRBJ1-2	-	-	TGTGCCAGCAGTTACTCGGGGTCCGAGGGCTACACCTTC	CASSYSGSEGYTF
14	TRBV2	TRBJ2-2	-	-	TGTGCCAGCAGTGAAGCGAGGACCACCGGGGAGCTGTTTTTT	CASSEARTTGELFF
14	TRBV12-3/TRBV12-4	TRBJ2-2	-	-	TGTGCCAGCAGTTTAGTCCTGGGCGGCGGGGAGCTGTTTTTT	CASSLVLGGGELFF
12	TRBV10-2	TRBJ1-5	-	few	TGCGCCAGCAGTGCTCCCTTCCAGCCCCAGCATTTT	CASSAPFQPQHF
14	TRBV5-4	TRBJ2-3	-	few	TGTGCCAGCAGCTTGTGGTCTGGCACAGATACGCAGTATTTT	CASSLWSGTDTQYF
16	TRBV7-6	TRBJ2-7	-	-	TGTGCCAGCAGCTTAGCGGTGGGGCAGGCCTACTACGAGCAGTACTTC	CASSLAVGQAYYEQYF
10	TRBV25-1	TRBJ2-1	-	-	TGTGCCACCGAAAACAATGAGCAGTTCTTC	CATENNEQFF
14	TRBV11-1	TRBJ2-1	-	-	TGTGCCAGCAGCCGGACGGGAAACTACAATGAGCAGTTCTTC	CASSRTGNYNEQFF
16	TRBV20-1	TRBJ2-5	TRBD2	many	TGCAGTGCTAGAGGCCCCCTAGCGGGGGGGCCAGAGACCCAGTACTTC	CSARGPLAGGPETQYF
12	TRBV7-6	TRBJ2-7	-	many	TGTGCCAGCAGCTTAGAGGGTGTGGAGCAGTACTTC	CASSLEGVEQYF
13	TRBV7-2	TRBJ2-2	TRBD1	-	TGTGCCAGCAGGACAGGGGTCACCGGGGAGCTGTTTTTT	CASRTGVTGELFF
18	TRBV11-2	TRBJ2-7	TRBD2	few	TGTGCCAGCAGCTCTAGGGCTAGCGGGGGCACGTTCGCCTACGAGCAGTACTTC	CASSSRASGGTFAYEQYF
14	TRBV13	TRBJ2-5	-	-	TGTGCCAGCAGACCTGCGACGGAACAAGAGACCCAGTACTTC	CASRPATEQETQYF
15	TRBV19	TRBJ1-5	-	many	TGTGCCAGTAATGAATACGGACCGAACAATCAGCCCCAGCATTTT	CASNEYGPNNQPQHF
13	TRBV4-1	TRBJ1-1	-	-	TGCGCCAGCAGCGCCTCCTCGCTAACTGAAGCTTTCTTT	CASSASSLTEAFF
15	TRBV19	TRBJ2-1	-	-	TGTGCCAGCAAGCCCCGAGTAGCGGACTACAATGAGCAGTTCTTC	CASKPRVADYNEQFF
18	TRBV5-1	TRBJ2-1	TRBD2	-	TGCGCCAGCAGCCTCCTGGGGACTAGCGGGGGGCTCGACAATGAGCAGTTCTTC	CASSLLGTSGGLDNEQFF
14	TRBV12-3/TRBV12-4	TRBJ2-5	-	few	TGTGCCAGCTCCTATAGCCCCCTTCAAGAGACCCAGTACTTC	CASSYSPLQETQYF
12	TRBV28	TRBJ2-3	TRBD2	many	TGTGCCAGCAGTTTCGGGGGGGATACGCAGTATTTT	CASSFGGDTQYF
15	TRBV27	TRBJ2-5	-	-	TGTGCCAGCAGTCCTTTCGAGGGGTTCCAAGAGACCCTGTACTTC	CASSPFEGFQETLYF
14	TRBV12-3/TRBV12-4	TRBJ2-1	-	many	TGTGCCAGCAGTTCGGGATTTTCCTACAATGAGCAGTTCTTC	CASSSGFSYNEQFF
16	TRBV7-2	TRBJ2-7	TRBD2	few	TGTGCCAGCAGCTTAGTCCCGACTAGCGGGGGTTACGAGCAGTACTTC	CASSLVPTSGGYEQYF
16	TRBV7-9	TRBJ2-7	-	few	TGTGCCAGCAGCTTAGTGGGCGGAGAGCACCTCTACGAGCAGTACTTC	CASSLVGGEHLYEQYF
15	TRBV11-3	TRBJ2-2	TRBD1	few	TGTGCCAGCAGCTCCAGGGGGCGAGAGTCCGGGGAGCTGTTTTTT	CASSSRGRESGELFF
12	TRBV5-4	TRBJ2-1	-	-	TGTGCCAGCTCTGACAGCAACAATGAGCAGTTCTTC	CASSDSNNEQFF
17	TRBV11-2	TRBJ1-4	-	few	TGTGCCAGCAGCTTAGATCCGGAGGGGCCAACTAATGAAAAACTGTTTTTT	CASSLDPEGPTNEKLFF